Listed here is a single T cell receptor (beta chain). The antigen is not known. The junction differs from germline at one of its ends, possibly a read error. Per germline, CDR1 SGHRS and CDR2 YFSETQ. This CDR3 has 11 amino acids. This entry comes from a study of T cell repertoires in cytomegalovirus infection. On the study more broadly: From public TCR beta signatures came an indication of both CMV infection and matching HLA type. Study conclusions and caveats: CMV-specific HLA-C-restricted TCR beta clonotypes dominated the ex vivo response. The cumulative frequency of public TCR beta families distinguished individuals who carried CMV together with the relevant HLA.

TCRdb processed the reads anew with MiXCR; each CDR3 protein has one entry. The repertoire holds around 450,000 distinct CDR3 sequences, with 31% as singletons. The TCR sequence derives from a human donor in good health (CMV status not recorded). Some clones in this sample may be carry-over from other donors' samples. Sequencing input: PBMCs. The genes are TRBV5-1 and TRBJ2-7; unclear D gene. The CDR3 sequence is CASSLKNEHYF. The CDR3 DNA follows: TGCGCCAGCAGCCTGAAAAACGAGCATTACTTC.